Detailed here is one T cell receptor beta chain. Its antigen is unknown. 60 Vbeta and 13 Jbeta primers were used in PCR. This table comes from immunoSEQ multiplex PCR, and its TCRdb copy is limited to in-frame clones, with some not included. Among some 150,000 clones listed, 82% were seen once. This sample is drawn from a study of cytomegalovirus exposure and HLA in healthy donors. Overall study context: Around 76% of more than 300 genotyped donors fell in the Caucasian-associated ancestry cluster.

Study-level points and caveats: An analysis that came later showed most CMV-associated TCR beta chains appearing HLA-restricted.

The sequencing sample was made of PBMCs. The sequence was obtained from a male donor in good health and CMV-seronegative.

CDR3 coding DNA: TGCGCCAGCAGCTGGGGACAGGGCTACGAGCAGTACTTC. This encodes CASSWGQGYEQYF. The V and J genes are TRBV5-1 and TRBJ2-7; 9 bases are a match to TRBD1. The germline CDR1 and CDR2 sequences are SGHRS and YFSETQ. This CDR3 region has 13 residues. Unmatched junction bases numbered 1, after V lost 3 bases and J lost 3 bases.